The sequence of this TCR beta chain was determined in a study of blood T cells in healthy people across ages. Findings and caveats of the study: When set beside aged donors, long-lived donors presented more naive CD4+ cells and higher diversity. Across the age range, TCR beta diversity per million T cells fell in a roughly linear way.

This clonotype was counted a few times. Antigen specificity is unknown. All donors came from Russia, were Caucasian and healthy, and spanned ages about 6 to 100. The V and J ends lost 5 bases and 3 bases, in that order; junction bases with no gene match: 7. Germline lookup yields CDR1 SGHTA and CDR2 FQGTGA. The CDR3 runs 15 residues. PCR was performed a second time for about 6 to 12 cycles using a sample-barcoded 5' primer and a J-beta primer mix. Each cDNA molecule received a tag from a template-switch adaptor that had 12 random nucleotides. TCRdb reprocessed the 5' RACE reads with MiXCR, giving one entry per CDR3 protein. Altogether around 1,900,000 distinct CDR3 sequences are present, approximately 39% being singletons, with the ten largest covering 23%.

Material: blood. The J gene is TRBJ2-3, the V gene TRBV7-3; TRBD1 matches at 8 bases. This receptor was taken from a human donor in good health. CDR3 amino acids: CASSASGGWTDTQYF. The CDR3 DNA is TGTGCCAGCAGCGCCTCAGGGGGCTGGACAGATACGCAGTATTTT. Filled out from reference TRBV7-3 and TRBJ2-3, the complete variable domain reads GAGVSQTPSNKVTEKGKYVELRCDPISGHTALYWYRQSLGQGPEFLIYFQGTGAADDSGLPNDRFFAVRPEGSVSTLKIQRTERGDSAVYLCASSASGGWTDTQYFGPGTRLTVL.